This entry lists 8 T cell receptor beta chains sequenced from one sample in a study of beta chain features in type 1 diabetes. Every isolated RNA sample was fully reverse transcribed, so sequencing captured expressed TCRB transcripts. Assay used: immunoSEQ multiplex PCR; TCRdb lists only in-frame clones, some missing. Found here are around 140,000 clones, 8.5% to 12% of them singletons; the top ten hold 1.3%. Sequencing input: naive CD4+ T cells from blood. These receptor sequences come from a man in his late teens or twenties in good health.

The chain recombines TRBV7-9 with TRBJ2-4; D call uncertain. The germline V gene encodes CDR1 SEHNR and CDR2 FQNEAQ (reference sequence). The CDR3 covers 13 residues. Trimming cost V 5 bases and J 7 bases, with 12 bases left between them. The CDR3 protein is CASSPPGWNIQYF. The DNA of the CDR3 is TGTGCCAGCAGCCCTCCCGGGTGGAACATTCAGTACTTC.

V usage is TRBV5-1 and J usage is TRBJ2-2, with TRBD2 matching 9 bases. Looked up from germline, CDR1 is SGHRS and CDR2 is YFSETQ. Trimming at V came to 1 base and at J to 7 bases, leaving 5 bases not matched to a gene. The CDR3 is 15 amino acids. This CDR3 is CASSLLGLADGELFF. CDR3 nucleotide sequence: TGCGCCAGCAGCTTGCTGGGACTAGCCGACGGGGAGCTGTTTTTT.

The chain couples TRBV7-3 to TRBJ2-5, with D maybe TRBD1 (5 bases). This CDR3 contains 13 residues. Trimming removed 4 bases at V and 3 bases at J, with 9 bases between. Germline V gives CDR1 SGHTA, CDR2 FQGTGA. DNA for the CDR3: TGTGCCAGCAGCTCACCGGACAAAGAGACCCAGTACTTC. Translated, it gives CASSSPDKETQYF.

J is TRBJ1-2 and V is TRBV2, with TRBD1 matching 8 bases. V lost 8 bases and J lost 8; bases outside the gene matches: 10. Germline V gene data show CDR1 as SNHLY and CDR2 as FYNNEI. The CDR3 consists of 13 residues. The CDR3 here is CASLRTGLSGYTF. The CDR3, as DNA: TGTGCCAGCTTACGGACAGGGCTTTCCGGCTACACCTTC.

This clone was counted only a few times. This sequence joins TRBV5-4 and TRBJ2-5; a weak D match, TRBD1 (5 bases). This CDR3 spans 14 amino acids. Looked up from germline, CDR1 is SGHNT and CDR2 is YYREEE (reference sequence). V was trimmed by 4 bases and J by 2 bases, leaving 12 bases between them. The DNA for the CDR3 is TGTGCCAGCAGCCGGCTAGGGGCACAAGAGACCCAGTACTTC. Its translation: CASSRLGAQETQYF.

This clone has a handful of counts. This chain links TRBV30 with TRBJ1-5; possible D gene TRBD1, 5 bases. The CDR3 length is 12 residues. Germline loops: CDR1 GTSNPN, CDR2 SVGIG (reference sequence). The V and J ends lost 3 bases and 7 bases respectively, with 10 bases between them. Here the CDR3 DNA reads TGTGCCTGGAGCTCCGCAGGGCAGCCCCAGCATTTT. This sequence encodes CAWSSAGQPQHF.

This clone came up a few times. The rearrangement uses TRBV9 and TRBJ2-5; D might be TRBD1 (5 bases). Trimming cost V 3 bases and J 1 base, with 13 bases left between them. The germline V gene has CDR1 SGDLS and CDR2 YYNGEE. This CDR3 comprises 15 residues. CDR3 in DNA: TGTGCCAGCAGCGAGGGGCCGAGCCCCCAAGAGACCCAGTACTTC. Amino acid sequence: CASSEGPSPQETQYF.

In this sample, this clone turned up a few times. The V and J genes are TRBV7-2 and TRBJ2-3, with 7 bases lining up with TRBD1. The CDR3 length is 14 residues. The trim removed 3 bases at V and 4 bases at J, leaving 4 bases unmatched. Germline V gives CDR1 SGHTA, CDR2 FQGNSA. The CDR3 spells CASSFHRGPDTQYF. CDR3 DNA: TGTGCCAGCAGCTTTCACAGGGGCCCAGATACGCAGTATTTT.